Listed below are T cell receptor beta chains from one sample, sequenced in a study of blood T cell repertoires in COVID-19. The data were produced by immunoSEQ multiplex PCR, yet TCRdb's version contains in-frame clones alone and is incomplete. The table records 90,000 to 100,000 clones, roughly 90% of them present only once. The specimen sequenced was peripheral blood. The receptors stem from a man aged 60 to 69 with COVID-19, enrolled during active disease. Each CDR3 is given with its conserved first and last residue. The D gene is left open where the match is weak. Expanded clones get a size class; other rows say once, few or many, or leave the size out.

.	TRBV6-5	.	TRBJ1-2	CASSSPGGHSYGYTF	TGTGCCAGCAGTTCCCCCGGGGGGCATTCCTATGGCTACACCTTC
TRBD2	TRBV10-1	.	TRBJ2-5	CASSDPGRKETQYF	TGCGCCAGCAGTGACCCCGGGAGGAAAGAGACCCAGTACTTC
TRBD1	TRBV4-1	.	TRBJ1-1	CASSQLWDRGRYTEAFF	TGCGCCAGCAGCCAACTGTGGGACAGGGGGCGATACACTGAAGCTTTCTTT
.	TRBV19	once	TRBJ2-7	CASSLRSPLVGGFYEQYF	TGTGCCAGTAGTCTTAGATCCCCCTTAGTAGGGGGTTTCTACGAGCAGTACTTC
.	TRBV29-1	.	TRBJ2-7	CSALTSTYEQYF	TGCAGCGCCCTGACTAGTACCTACGAGCAGTACTTC
.	TRBV7-2	.	TRBJ1-1	CASSLSGEDTEAFF	TGTGCCAGCAGCTTATCGGGAGAGGACACTGAAGCTTTCTTT
.	TRBV6-5	.	TRBJ2-7	CASSYSQGSYEQYF	TGTGCCAGCAGTTACAGCCAGGGGTCCTACGAGCAGTACTTC
TRBD2	TRBV9	.	TRBJ2-3	CASSVVSGRATDTQYF	TGTGCCAGCAGCGTAGTGAGCGGGAGGGCCACAGATACGCAGTATTTT
.	TRBV3-1/TRBV3-2	.	TRBJ2-5	CASSQDLYGQETQYF	TGTGCCAGCAGCCAAGATCTCTACGGCCAAGAGACCCAGTACTTC
.	TRBV6-2/TRBV6-3	.	TRBJ1-1	CASSYSTTEAFF	TGTGCCAGCAGTTACTCTACAACGGAAGCTTTCTTT
.	TRBV7-3	.	TRBJ1-2	CASSPSQGPYGYTF	TGTGCCAGCAGCCCCTCACAGGGACCCTATGGCTACACCTTC
TRBD1	TRBV9	.	TRBJ2-1	CASSAGQGPRDSYNEQFF	TGTGCCAGCAGCGCGGGACAGGGGCCGAGGGACTCCTACAATGAGCAGTTCTTC
.	TRBV27	once	TRBJ1-3	CASSLSKHSLSPARDTIYF	TGTGCCAGCAGTTTATCTAAACACTCCCTTAGCCCAGCCCGGGACACCATATATTTT
.	TRBV30	.	TRBJ1-4	CAWSPAAENEKLFF	TGTGCCTGGAGTCCAGCAGCGGAGAATGAAAAACTGTTTTTT
.	TRBV4-3	few	TRBJ1-2	CASSQTRTFNYGYTF	TGCGCCAGCAGCCAAACACGGACATTCAACTATGGCTACACCTTC
TRBD1	TRBV4-1	.	TRBJ2-7	CASSQDLWGTGVRYEQYF	TGCGCCAGCAGCCAAGATCTGTGGGGGACAGGGGTCCGCTACGAGCAGTACTTC
.	TRBV9	.	TRBJ1-5	CASSPHKRSNQPQHF	TGTGCCAGCAGCCCTCATAAGAGAAGCAATCAGCCCCAGCATTTT
TRBD1	TRBV5-1	.	TRBJ2-2	CASSLRQGKTGELFF	TGCGCCAGCAGCTTGAGACAGGGGAAAACCGGGGAGCTGTTTTTT
TRBD1	TRBV10-3	.	TRBJ2-3	CAISEGGQGGYTQYF	TGTGCCATCAGTGAGGGAGGACAGGGGGGATATACGCAGTATTTT
TRBD1	TRBV18	.	TRBJ1-3	CASSPRQGGNTIYF	TGTGCCAGCTCACCGAGACAGGGCGGAAACACCATATATTTT
TRBD1	TRBV18	.	TRBJ1-2	CASSPGQGNTNYGYTF	TGTGCCAGCTCGCCGGGACAGGGGAATACTAACTATGGCTACACCTTC
.	TRBV10-3	.	TRBJ2-7	CAISETGSGVYEQYF	TGTGCCATCAGTGAGACGGGGAGCGGAGTCTACGAGCAGTACTTC
.	TRBV19	.	TRBJ1-3	CASSTPDSPGNTIYF	TGTGCCAGTAGTACCCCGGACAGCCCTGGAAACACCATATATTTT